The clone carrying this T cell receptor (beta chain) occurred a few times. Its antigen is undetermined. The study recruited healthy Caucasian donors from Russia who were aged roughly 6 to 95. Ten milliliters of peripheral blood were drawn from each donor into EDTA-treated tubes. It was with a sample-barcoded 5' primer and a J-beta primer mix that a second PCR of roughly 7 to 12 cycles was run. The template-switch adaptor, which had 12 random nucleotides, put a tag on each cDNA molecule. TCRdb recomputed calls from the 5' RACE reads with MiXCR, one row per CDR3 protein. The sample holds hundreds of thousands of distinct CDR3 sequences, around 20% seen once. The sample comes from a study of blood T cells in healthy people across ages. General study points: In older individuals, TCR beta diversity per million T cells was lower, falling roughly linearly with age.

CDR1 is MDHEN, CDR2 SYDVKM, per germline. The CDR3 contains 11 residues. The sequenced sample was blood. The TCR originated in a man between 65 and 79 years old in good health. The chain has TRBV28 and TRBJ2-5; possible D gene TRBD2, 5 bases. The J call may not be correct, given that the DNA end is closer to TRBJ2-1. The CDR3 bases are TGTGCCAGCAGTCCTCAGCGGGAGCAGTTCTTC. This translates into CASSPQREQFF.